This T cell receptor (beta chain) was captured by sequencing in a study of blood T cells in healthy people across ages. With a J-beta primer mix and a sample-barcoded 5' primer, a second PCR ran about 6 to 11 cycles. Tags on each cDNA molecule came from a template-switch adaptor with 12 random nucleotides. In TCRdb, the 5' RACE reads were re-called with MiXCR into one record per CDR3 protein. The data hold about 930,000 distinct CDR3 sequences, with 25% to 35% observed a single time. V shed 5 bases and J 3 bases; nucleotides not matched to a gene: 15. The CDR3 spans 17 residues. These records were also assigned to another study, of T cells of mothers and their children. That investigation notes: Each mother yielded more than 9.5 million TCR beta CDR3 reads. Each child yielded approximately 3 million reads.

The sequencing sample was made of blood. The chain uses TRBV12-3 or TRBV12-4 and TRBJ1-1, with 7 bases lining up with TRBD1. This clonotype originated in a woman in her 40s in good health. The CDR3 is CASSPSSLGTVDTEAFF. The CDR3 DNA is TGTGCCAGCAGTCCGAGCTCTCTCGGGACAGTGGACACTGAAGCTTTCTTT.